The source of this T cell receptor beta chain is a study of human T cells and chemical hapten exposure. The wider study: Patients were given diphenylcyclopropenone on the scalp weekly across the roughly 24-week study. The variation in per-sample TCR yields arose mainly from small differences in pooled library volumes.

J gave up 4 bases and V 6 bases, and 13 bases lay outside the gene matches. The CDR3 runs 16 residues. Per the germline V gene, CDR1 is SGHAT and CDR2 is FQNNGV. This clonotype was recorded at least ten times. Time point in this sample: patch test 3, about 24 weeks after DPC sensitization. Documented treatment: therapeutic diphenylcyclopropenone sensitization with weekly scalp DPC. MiXCR was run by TCRdb on the RACE reads, yielding one entry per CDR3 protein. In the table there are roughly 89,000 distinct CDR3 sequences, 11% of which are singletons. The sample in question was whole blood, obtained in connection with sensitization to the hapten diphenylcyclopropenone (DPC). The receptor comes from a woman younger than 45 with alopecia areata. Some clones in this sample may be carry-over from other donors' samples. The genes are TRBV11-2 and TRBJ1-2; 8 bases align to TRBD1. The CDR3 DNA sequence: TGTGCCAGCAGTCAACTCAGGCAGGGGGCTGGCTATGGCTACACCTTC. Its translation is CASSQLRQGAGYGYTF.